Presented here are 15 T cell receptor beta chains from one specimen sequenced in a study of spatial heterogeneity in lung cancer. The time point was: sample taken at primary tumor resection. Whole RNA, which was extracted from tumor, nontumor lung tissue or frozen PBMC, was sequenced without any cell sorting. MiXCR, applied by TCRdb to the 5' RACE reads, yields one record per CDR3 protein. The table shows several thousand distinct CDR3 sequences, with 5.4% occurring only once. Sequencing used normal lung tissue next to the tumor, obtained at surgery. Receptors were obtained from a female donor with early-stage non-small cell lung cancer.

By share, this clonotype ranks as medium-sized (0.01 to 0.1%). The chain has TRBV5-1 and TRBJ2-2; the D gene is possibly TRBD2 (6 bases). CDR1 and CDR2 (germline): SGHRS, YFSETQ. The V end lost 4 bases, the J end lost 3 bases, and 7 bases lay between the germline ends. The CDR3 has 13 residues. The CDR3 DNA reads as TGCGCCAGCAGCCCGGGGGACACCGGGGAGCTGTTTTTT. It is translated as CASSPGDTGELFF.

This clonotype occurred a few times. Compared with germline, one end of the junction differs, possibly owing to a read error. The chain is built from TRBV18 and TRBJ2-7; 8 bases line up with TRBD1. The length of the CDR3 is 15 residues. Germline CDR1 is KGHSH and CDR2 is LQKENI. The CDR3 region is CANSPSGGTSYEQYF. The CDR3 DNA reads TGTGCCAACTCACCCTCAGGGGGCACAAGCTACGAGCAGTACTTC.

The gene calls are TRBV28 and TRBJ2-1, with 11 nucleotides matching TRBD1. Losses at the gene ends were 4 bases for V and 3 bases for J; bases not matched to a gene: 5. The CDR3 spans 16 residues. Germline V CDR1 and CDR2: MDHEN, SYDVKM. The CDR3 reads CASSSPGTGGYNEQFF. As DNA, the CDR3 is TGTGCCAGCAGTTCACCCGGGACAGGGGGCTACAATGAGCAGTTCTTC.

This clonotype has at least ten counts. The J gene is TRBJ2-7, the V gene TRBV7-6; maybe TRBD1 (5 bases). V was clipped by 5 bases and J by 4 bases, with 12 bases between them. This CDR3 comprises 13 residues. The germline V gene encodes CDR1 SGHVS and CDR2 FNYEAQ. The CDR3 coding sequence is TGTGCCAGCAGCGTGGGGCACTCTTACGAGCAGTACTTC. It specifies CASSVGHSYEQYF. Full variable domain (missing parts from reference TRBV7-6 and TRBJ2-7): GAGVSQSPRYKVTKRGQDVALRCDPISGHVSLYWYRQALGQGPEFLTYFNYEAQQDKSGLPNDRFSAERPEGSISTLTIQRTEQRDSAMYRCASSVGHSYEQYFGPGTRLTVT.

Judged by abundance, this clonotype is medium-sized (0.01 to 0.1%). This chain links TRBV29-1 with TRBJ2-2; TRBD1 might be the D (6 bases). The CDR3 has 15 residues. CDR1 SQVTM and CDR2 ANQGSEA come from the germline V gene. V lost 5 bases, J lost 3 bases, and 16 bases lay in between. CDR3 nucleotides: TGCAGCGTTAAAAAACCGGGACAAGACACCGGGGAGCTGTTTTTT. It codes for CSVKKPGQDTGELFF.

This clonotype was seen many times. This chain uses TRBV20-1 with TRBJ1-1; D might be TRBD1 (6 bases). CDR1 and CDR2 from the germline V gene are DFQATT and SNEGSKA (reference sequence). The V gene lost 4 bases and the J gene lost 4 bases, with 16 bases spanning the gap. The CDR3 runs 14 residues. The DNA of the CDR3 is TGCAGTGCTAAGGGAACCGGGACATTCACTGAAGCTTTCTTT. Translated: CSAKGTGTFTEAFF.

This clonotype was detected many times. The chain is built from TRBV7-6 and TRBJ2-5; D unclear. Germline lookup yields CDR1 SGHVS and CDR2 FNYEAQ. V lost 2 bases and J 0 bases, leaving 4 bases between the germline ends. CDR3 length: 13 amino acids. Here the CDR3 reads CASSLSYQETQYF. The CDR3 region has the DNA TGTGCCAGCAGCTTATCTTACCAAGAGACCCAGTACTTC.

This clonotype was seen at least ten times. V gene TRBV19 combines with J gene TRBJ2-1, with 12 bases that match TRBD2. The J segment lost 3 bases and the V segment lost 6 bases, leaving 21 bases of the junction unmatched. Germline CDR1 and CDR2: LNHDA and SQIVND (reference sequence). The CDR3 sequence is 21 residues long. The CDR3 loop is CASSRTSGISFPIDIYNEQFF. The CDR3 DNA reads TGTGCCAGTAGCAGGACTAGCGGGATATCTTTTCCTATAGATATCTACAATGAGCAGTTCTTC.

This clonotype has ten or more counts. The chain uses TRBV14 and TRBJ2-1; 15 bases map to TRBD2. This CDR3 contains 18 residues. CDR1 SGHDN and CDR2 FVKESK come from the germline V gene. The trim removed 4 bases at V and 4 bases at J, leaving 8 bases unmatched. CDR3 DNA: TGTGCCAGCAGCCCACGGACTAGCGGGAGGGTTGGTTACAATGAGCAGTTCTTC. Its protein is CASSPRTSGRVGYNEQFF. The full variable domain, in which reference TRBV14 and TRBJ2-1 provide the parts outside the CDR3, is EAGVTQFPSHSVIEKGQTVTLRCDPISGHDNLYWYRRVMGKEIKFLLHFVKESKQDESGMPNNRFLAERTGGTYSTLKVQPAELEDSGVYFCASSPRTSGRVGYNEQFFGPGTRLTVL.

This clonotype was counted many times. The gene calls are TRBV11-2 and TRBJ2-3, with 9 bases aligning to TRBD2. With V trimmed by 0 bases and J by 2 bases, 6 bases remained unmatched. CDR3 length: 17 residues. Germline V gene data show CDR1 as SGHAT and CDR2 as FQNNGV. Here the CDR3 reads CASSLDRSGRPTDTQYF. The CDR3 DNA sequence: TGTGCCAGCAGCTTAGATAGAAGCGGGAGGCCCACAGATACGCAGTATTTT.

This clonotype counts as medium-sized. This sequence joins TRBV6-1 and TRBJ1-2, with 10 bases matching TRBD1. After removal of 1 base from V and 4 bases from J, the junction contained 3 bases not matched to a gene. This CDR3 region has 15 residues. CDR1 and CDR2 (germline): MNHNS, SASEGT. The CDR3: CASSEETGGSYGYTF. DNA for the CDR3: TGTGCCAGCAGTGAAGAGACAGGGGGCAGCTATGGCTACACCTTC.

By share, this clonotype ranks as medium-sized. The V gene is TRBV28, the J gene TRBJ1-1; D is unresolved. The CDR3 is 14 amino acids. V lost 4 bases and J 0 bases, leaving 9 bases between the germline ends. Germline V gene lookup returns CDR1 MDHEN and CDR2 SYDVKM. CDR3 region: CASSSGGMNTEAFF. The CDR3 DNA sequence: TGTGCCAGCAGTTCCGGAGGGATGAACACTGAAGCTTTCTTT.

This clonotype has ten or more counts. The chain's CDR3 is CATSREIGTNTGELFF. In DNA, the CDR3 is TGTGCCACCAGCAGAGAAATAGGCACGAACACCGGGGAGCTGTTTTTT. This chain joins TRBV15 and TRBJ2-2, with D hard to call. V was shortened by 0 bases and J by 0 bases, with 8 bases between the two germline ends. This CDR3 is 16 amino acids long. Germline CDR1 is LNHNV and CDR2 is YYDKDF (reference sequence). Using reference TRBV15 and TRBJ2-2 for the parts outside the CDR3, the full variable domain is DAMVIQNPRYQVTQFGKPVTLSCSQTLNHNVMYWYQQKSSQAPKLLFHYYDKDFNNEADTPDNFQSRRPNTSFCFLDIRSPGLGDTAMYLCATSREIGTNTGELFFGEGSRLTVL.

This clonotype showed up just a few times. CDR3 DNA: TGCGCCAGCAGCCCGGGACCGATCTACGAGCAGTACTTC. This sequence encodes CASSPGPIYEQYF. This chain uses TRBV5-1 with TRBJ2-7; possibly TRBD1 or TRBD2 for D (5 bases each). V lost 4 bases and J 3 bases, leaving 11 bases between the germline ends. The germline V gene encodes CDR1 SGHRS and CDR2 YFSETQ. The CDR3 is 13 residues long.

This clonotype is medium-sized within its sample. This chain uses TRBV7-9 with TRBJ2-2; D might be TRBD1 (5 bases). Germline V CDR1 and CDR2: SEHNR, FQNEAQ (reference sequence). Trimming took off 6 bases at V and 7 bases at J, with 24 bases between the two ends. This CDR3 contains 17 residues. The CDR3 reads CASSSDHRNRWDGELFF. For the CDR3, the DNA is TGTGCCAGCAGTTCCGACCACAGGAATAGGTGGGACGGGGAGCTGTTTTTT.